The entry below describes one TCR beta chain. Its antigen is currently not known. No per-base quality is available; no much larger clone lies one base away. The T-cell fraction in tumor and uninvolved lung tissue was provided by TCR sequencing with the immunoSEQ assay. As for the original processing: To analyze survival, patients were divided into a high T-cell fraction group (upper tertile) and a low T-cell fraction group (lower two tertiles), and the two groups were compared using a log-rank test. A signed-rank test was used to check for differences in T-cell fraction between paired tumor and uninvolved lung. Not all clones reach the TCRdb copy of this immuneACCESS table, which keeps in-frame sequences only. Checked studies attribute under half of the gap to unresolved V genes and leave the rest unexplained. The DNA was the basis for D and trimming; V, J and clone size are from that table. This sample holds 10,000 to 15,000 clones; over 75% were observed only once. The ten biggest clones cover roughly 3.7% of the sample.

From the germline V gene, CDR1 is SNHLY and CDR2 is FYNNEI. V was cut back by 10 bases and J by 2 bases, leaving a gap of 11 bases between them. The CDR3, from cysteine to phenylalanine, totals 12 residues. The read is trimmed to its CDR3 DNA, 36 bases read in frame from base 1. Enrollment in ICON was initiated in April 2016, and the last patient was enrolled in 2018. From a subcohort of 76 patients, fresh tumor and matched uninvolved tissue were collected for in-depth immune analyses, including TCR sequencing. DNA for TCR sequencing was isolated from bulk tissue, and no cell sorting was done. The source of the sample is a study of tumor-infiltrating lymphocytes in localized non-small cell lung cancer (dated by TCRdb to the early 2020s). As for the study more broadly: The cohort included patients whose samples were collected after neoadjuvant chemotherapy, as well as both smokers and never-smokers and several histologies. The overall ICON cohort comprised fewer than 170 surgical patients with localized non-small cell lung cancer whose tumors were resected. Flow cytometry, multiplex immunofluorescence, RNA-seq, exome sequencing and proteomics were applied to the same patients as TCR sequencing, which was one of several integrated assays. Resected tumor tissue and uninvolved lung tissue described as non-adjacent to the tumor were contributed by each patient, with both tissues obtained from the same patient. A total of more than 50 patients were part of the paired comparison of immunoSEQ T-cell fraction between tumor and uninvolved lung. General study outcomes and caveats: The TCR-derived T-cell fraction showed no difference between the flow cytometry-defined immunotypes IM1 (good prognosis) and IM2 (poor prognosis). Consistent with immunofluorescence CD3 counts, TCRbeta sequencing supported greater T cell infiltration in tumors than in uninvolved lung tissue. Because different assays used different pieces of the same tissue, technical variation could not be distinguished from intratumor heterogeneity. Since assay coverage differed from patient to patient depending on how much tissue was available, TCR sequencing was done for only a subset of the cohort.

The sample taken for sequencing was uninvolved lung tissue not adjacent to the tumor. The clonotype was recovered from a human donor with non-small cell lung cancer. This chain is built from TRBV2 and TRBJ2-5, with no confidently assigned D gene. The CDR3 protein: CANQRNQETQYF. The DNA sequence is given as TGTGCCAACCAGCGTAATCAAGAGACCCAGTACTTC. Where the CDR3 stops, the reference TRBV2 and TRBJ2-5 genes take over; the full variable domain is EPEVTQTPSHQVTQMGQEVILRCVPISNHLYFYWYRQILGQKVEFLVSFYNNEISEKSEIFDDQFSVERPDGSNFTLKIRSTKLEDSAMYFCANQRNQETQYFGPGTRLLVL.